This T cell receptor beta chain was retrieved from a study of blood T cell repertoires in COVID-19. Study at large: Donors in the United States, Italy and Spain gave samples during acute or convalescent COVID-19. Sources were T cells, B-cell-depleted T cells, or PBMCs; the material itself was cDNA or gDNA.

The length of the CDR3 is 13 residues. Germline CDR1 reads SEHNR; CDR2 reads FQNEAQ (reference sequence). Unmatched junction bases numbered 1, after V lost 4 bases and J lost 4 bases. In the original workflow: Amplified reference gene primers provided the basis for estimating nucleated cell counts. Assay: immunoSEQ multiplex PCR; the TCRdb copy retains only in-frame clones and omits some. The V and J calls and the clone size are those of that table, but D and trimming were determined from the DNA. The repertoire includes some 70,000 clones, about 90% of them detected once, and roughly 2.3% sits in the top ten.

The TCR originated in a human donor in a cohort sampled during active COVID-19. The chain recombines TRBV7-9 with TRBJ1-1; 9 nucleotides agree with TRBD1. The sample was peripheral blood. CDR3 bases: TGTGCCAGCAGCTCGGGACAGGGCACTGAAGCTTTCTTT. It translates to CASSSGQGTEAFF.